The clone carrying this T cell receptor beta chain was seen at least ten times. One entry per CDR3 protein, called by TCRdb with MiXCR from the 5' RACE reads. This sample has 35,000 to 45,000 distinct CDR3 sequences; approximately 22% occur once, and the top ten carry approximately 6.8%. Trimming cost V 4 bases and J 7 bases, with 11 bases left between them. The CDR3 consists of 14 residues. Sample time point: blood at routine non-recurrence follow-up after resection. Whole RNA came from tumor, nontumor lung or frozen PBMC and was sequenced without being sorted. The data originate from a study of spatial heterogeneity in lung cancer. As for the study in general: Sequencing was performed on follow-up PBMC samples when available, collected at a median of approximately 2 years after resection.

The source was PBMCs, collected at follow-up. The chain joins TRBV12-3 or TRBV12-4 to TRBJ1-6; D is unresolved. The TCR sequence derives from a female donor with early-stage non-small cell lung cancer. CDR3: CASSYRPPNSPLHF. CDR3 bases: TGTGCCAGCAGTTACAGACCCCCGAATTCACCCCTCCACTTT.